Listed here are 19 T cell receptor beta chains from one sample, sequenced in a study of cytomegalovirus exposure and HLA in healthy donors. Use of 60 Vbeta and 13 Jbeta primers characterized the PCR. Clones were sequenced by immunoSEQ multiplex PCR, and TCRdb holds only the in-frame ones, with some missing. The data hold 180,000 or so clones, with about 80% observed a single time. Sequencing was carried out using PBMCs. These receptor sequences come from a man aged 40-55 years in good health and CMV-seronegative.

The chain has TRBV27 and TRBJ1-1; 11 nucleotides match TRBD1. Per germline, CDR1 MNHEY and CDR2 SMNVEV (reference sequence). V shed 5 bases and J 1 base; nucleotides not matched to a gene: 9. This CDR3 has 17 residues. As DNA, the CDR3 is TGTGCCAGCAGTCCCCCGGGACAGGGGGAAGGGAACACTGAAGCTTTCTTT. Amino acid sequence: CASSPPGQGEGNTEAFF.

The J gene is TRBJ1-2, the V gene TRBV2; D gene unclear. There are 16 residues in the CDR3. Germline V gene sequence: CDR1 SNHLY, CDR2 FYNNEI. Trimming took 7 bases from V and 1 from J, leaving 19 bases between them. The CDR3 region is CASNLPSRFDNYGYTF. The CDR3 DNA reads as TGTGCCAGCAATCTTCCCTCCCGGTTTGATAACTATGGCTACACCTTC. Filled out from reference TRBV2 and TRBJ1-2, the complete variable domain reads EPEVTQTPSHQVTQMGQEVILRCVPISNHLYFYWYRQILGQKVEFLVSFYNNEISEKSEIFDDQFSVERPDGSNFTLKIRSTKLEDSAMYFCASNLPSRFDNYGYTFGSGTRLTVV.

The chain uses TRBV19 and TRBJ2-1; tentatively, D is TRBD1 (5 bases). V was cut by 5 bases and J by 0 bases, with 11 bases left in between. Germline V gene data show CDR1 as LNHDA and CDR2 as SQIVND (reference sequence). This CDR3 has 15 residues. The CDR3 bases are TGTGCCAGTAGTGCCAGGGTAGGCTCCTACAATGAGCAGTTCTTC. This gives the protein CASSARVGSYNEQFF.

CDR3 residues: CASSSQGRMNQPQHF. The DNA of the CDR3 is TGTGCCAGCTCATCCCAGGGGCGGATGAATCAGCCCCAGCATTTT. This sequence joins TRBV18 and TRBJ1-5, with D possibly TRBD1 on 6 matching bases. Germline assignment: CDR1 KGHSH and CDR2 LQKENI. This CDR3 is built from 15 residues. Trimming cost V 5 bases and J 4 bases, with 15 bases left between them.

The CDR3 nucleotides are TGCAGCGTTGTTAATGATGGCTACACCTTC. This encodes CSVVNDGYTF. V gene TRBV29-1 combines with J gene TRBJ1-2; no definite D call. Trimming took 4 bases from V and 6 from J, leaving 6 bases between them. The CDR3 is 10 amino acids. Germline V lookup: CDR1 SQVTM, CDR2 ANQGSEA.

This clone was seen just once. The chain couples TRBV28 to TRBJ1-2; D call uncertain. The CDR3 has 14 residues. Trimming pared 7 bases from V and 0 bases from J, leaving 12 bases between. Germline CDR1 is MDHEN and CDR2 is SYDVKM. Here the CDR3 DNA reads TGTGCCAGCAATCCCGTCAGCGCTAACTATGGCTACACCTTC. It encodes CASNPVSANYGYTF.

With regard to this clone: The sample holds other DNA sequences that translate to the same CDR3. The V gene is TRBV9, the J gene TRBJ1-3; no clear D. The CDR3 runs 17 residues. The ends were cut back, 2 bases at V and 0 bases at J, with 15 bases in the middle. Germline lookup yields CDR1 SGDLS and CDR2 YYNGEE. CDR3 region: CASSVDTQPASGNTIYF. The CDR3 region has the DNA TGTGCCAGCAGCGTCGACACACAGCCAGCCTCTGGAAACACCATATATTTT.

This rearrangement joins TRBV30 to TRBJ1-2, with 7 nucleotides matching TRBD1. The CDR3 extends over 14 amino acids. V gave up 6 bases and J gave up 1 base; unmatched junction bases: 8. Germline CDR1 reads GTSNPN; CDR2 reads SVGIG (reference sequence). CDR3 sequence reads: CACKGQAYNYGYTF. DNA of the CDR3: TGTGCCTGCAAAGGACAGGCCTATAACTATGGCTACACCTTC.

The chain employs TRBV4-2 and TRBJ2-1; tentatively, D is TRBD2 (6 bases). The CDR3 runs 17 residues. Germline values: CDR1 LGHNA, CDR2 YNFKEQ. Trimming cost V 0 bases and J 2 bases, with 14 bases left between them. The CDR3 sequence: CASSQEGGRGPYNEQFF. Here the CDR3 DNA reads TGTGCCAGCAGCCAAGAGGGCGGGCGGGGTCCCTACAATGAGCAGTTCTTC.

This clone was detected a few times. This CDR3 is CASSPRIMLSSGANVLTF. The CDR3 nucleotides are TGTGCCAGCTCACCGAGGATCATGTTGAGCTCTGGGGCCAACGTCCTGACTTTC. The chain has TRBV18 and TRBJ2-6; D is unclear. Looked up from germline, CDR1 is KGHSH and CDR2 is LQKENI. This CDR3 has 18 amino acids. Trimming cost V 3 bases and J 0 bases, with 15 bases left between them.

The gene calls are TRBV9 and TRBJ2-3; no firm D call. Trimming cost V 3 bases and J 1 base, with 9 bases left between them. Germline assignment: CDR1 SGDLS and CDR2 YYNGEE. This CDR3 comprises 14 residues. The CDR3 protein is CASSALSGTDTQYF. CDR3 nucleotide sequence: TGTGCCAGCAGCGCCCTCAGCGGCACAGATACGCAGTATTTT. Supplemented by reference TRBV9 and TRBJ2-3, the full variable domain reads DSGVTQTPKHLITATGQRVTLRCSPRSGDLSVYWYQQSLDQGLQFLIQYYNGEERAKGNILERFSAQQFPDLHSELNLSSLELGDSALYFCASSALSGTDTQYFGPGTRLTVL.

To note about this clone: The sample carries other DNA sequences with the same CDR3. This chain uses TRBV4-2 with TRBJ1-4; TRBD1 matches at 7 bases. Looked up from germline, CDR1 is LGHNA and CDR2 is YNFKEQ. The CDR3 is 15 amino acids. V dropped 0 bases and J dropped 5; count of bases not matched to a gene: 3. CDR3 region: CASSQEDRLNEKLFF. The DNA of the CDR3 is TGTGCCAGCAGCCAAGAGGACAGGCTAAATGAAAAACTGTTTTTT.

The DNA of the CDR3 is TGTGCCAGCAGTAGTATGGGACTAGCGGGAGGGTACGAGCAGTTCTTC. As protein: CASSSMGLAGGYEQFF. J is TRBJ2-1 and V is TRBV28; the match to TRBD2 covers 16 bases. This CDR3 is built from 16 residues. Trimming took 5 bases from V and 10 from J; bases not matched to a gene: 8. Looked up from germline, CDR1 is MDHEN and CDR2 is SYDVKM.

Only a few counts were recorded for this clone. For the CDR3, the DNA is TGTGCCAGCAGCCAGGCCCAGGGGGCGGTTGGAGAAAAACTGTTTTTT. It encodes CASSQAQGAVGEKLFF. J is TRBJ1-4 and V is TRBV4-2; TRBD1 matches 8 bases. Germline V gene lookup returns CDR1 LGHNA and CDR2 YNFKEQ. The CDR3 length is 16 residues. Losses at the gene ends were 3 bases for V and 8 bases for J; bases not matched to a gene: 11.

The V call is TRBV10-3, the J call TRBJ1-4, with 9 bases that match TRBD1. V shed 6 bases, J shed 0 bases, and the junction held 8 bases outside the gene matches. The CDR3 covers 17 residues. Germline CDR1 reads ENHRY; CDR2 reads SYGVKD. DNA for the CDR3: TGTGCCATCAGAGCCGGGACAGGGTACTCAACTAATGAAAAACTGTTTTTT. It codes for CAIRAGTGYSTNEKLFF.

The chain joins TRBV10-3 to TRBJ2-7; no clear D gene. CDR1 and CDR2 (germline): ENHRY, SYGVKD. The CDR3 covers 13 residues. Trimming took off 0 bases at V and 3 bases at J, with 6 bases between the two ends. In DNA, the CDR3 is TGTGCCATCAGTGAGTCCCCCGTCTACGAGCAGTACTTC. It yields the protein CAISESPVYEQYF.

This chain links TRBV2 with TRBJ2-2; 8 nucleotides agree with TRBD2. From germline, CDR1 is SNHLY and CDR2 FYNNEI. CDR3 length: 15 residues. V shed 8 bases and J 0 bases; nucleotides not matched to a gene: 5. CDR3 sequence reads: CASRREGANTGELFF. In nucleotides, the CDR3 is TGTGCCAGCCGCCGGGAGGGGGCGAACACCGGGGAGCTGTTTTTT.

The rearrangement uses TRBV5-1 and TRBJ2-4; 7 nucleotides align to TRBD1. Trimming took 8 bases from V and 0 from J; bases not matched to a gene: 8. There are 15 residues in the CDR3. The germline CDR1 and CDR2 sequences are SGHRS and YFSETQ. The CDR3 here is CASSTGVSAKNIQYF. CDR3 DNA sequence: TGCGCCAGTAGCACAGGGGTTTCAGCCAAAAACATTCAGTACTTC.

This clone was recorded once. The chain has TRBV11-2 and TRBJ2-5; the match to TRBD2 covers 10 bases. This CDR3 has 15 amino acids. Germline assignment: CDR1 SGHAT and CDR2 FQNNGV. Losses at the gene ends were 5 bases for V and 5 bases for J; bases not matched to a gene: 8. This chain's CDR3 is CASSVSGGREETQYF. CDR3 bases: TGTGCCAGCAGCGTTAGCGGGGGGCGGGAGGAGACCCAGTACTTC.